These T cell receptor beta chains were read from a single sample in a study of patients and donors after allogeneic stem cell transplantation. TCRdb ran MiXCR on the RT-PCR reads and lists one entry per CDR3 protein. The top ten hold 76% of the sample, which has approximately 29,000 distinct CDR3 sequences, about two fifths seen once. The specimen was blood, either unsorted or a sorted T cell fraction (not recorded which). These receptors were collected from a human donor who was either an allogeneic HSCT recipient or a stem cell or donor lymphocyte infusion donor (not recorded which). It is not recorded whose cells these are; they may come from a transplant donor. The CDR3 runs from the conserved cysteine through the conserved F or W. A D gene is named only where the DNA matches it firmly. The listing skips clone size in some rows; elsewhere it reads once, few, many or a size class.

TRBJ1-1 | - | TRBV6-5 | - | CASSKSGGTEAFF | TGTGCCAGCAGTAAGAGCGGGGGCACTGAAGCTTTCTTT
TRBJ2-5 | - | TRBV15 | - | CATSRLWETQYF | TGTGCCACCAGCAGACTCTGGGAGACCCAGTACTTC
TRBJ1-5 | few | TRBV24-1 | - | CATLRSREGYSNQPQHF | TGTGCCACCTTGAGGAGCAGGGAGGGCTATAGCAATCAGCCCCAGCATTTT
TRBJ2-3 | - | TRBV12-3/TRBV12-4 | - | CASRDGPGTDTQYF | TGTGCCAGCAGAGACGGACCCGGGACAGATACGCAGTATTTT
TRBJ2-3 | few | TRBV5-1 | TRBD1 | CASSPWGQSTDTQYF | TGCGCCAGCAGCCCCTGGGGACAGAGCACAGATACGCAGTATTTT
TRBJ2-5 | few | TRBV7-8 | TRBD1 | CASSLLGTGFRETQYF | TGTGCCAGCAGCTTATTAGGGACAGGGTTTAGGGAGACCCAGTACTTC
TRBJ2-1 | many | TRBV4-2 | - | CASSQEGQAASYNEQFF | TGTGCCAGCAGCCAAGAGGGGCAGGCGGCCTCCTACAATGAGCAGTTCTTC
TRBJ1-3 | few | TRBV18 | - | CASSPKGGAAGNTIYF | TGTGCCAGCTCACCAAAGGGGGGCGCCGCTGGAAACACCATATATTTT
TRBJ2-1 | - | TRBV4-2 | - | CASSPYDQDGDNEQFF | TGTGCCAGCAGCCCCTATGACCAGGATGGCGACAATGAGCAGTTCTTC
TRBJ2-3 | - | TRBV4-3 | - | CASSQVGPGVQYF | TGCGCCAGCAGCCAAGTCGGCCCCGGGGTCCAGTATTTT
TRBJ2-1 | many | TRBV7-9 | - | CASMRDNEQFF | TGTGCCAGCATGAGGGACAATGAGCAGTTCTTC
TRBJ2-2 | - | TRBV27 | - | CASSWGAATGELFF | TGTGCCAGCAGTTGGGGGGCAGCCACCGGGGAGCTGTTTTTT
TRBJ2-2 | - | TRBV27 | TRBD1 | CASRRTGLNTGELFF | TGTGCCAGCCGTCGGACAGGATTGAACACCGGGGAGCTGTTTTTT
TRBJ2-1 | - | TRBV7-2 | - | CASSLGVGGYNEQFF | TGTGCCAGCAGCTTAGGGGTAGGGGGCTACAATGAGCAGTTCTTC
TRBJ1-5 | - | TRBV5-4 | TRBD1 | CASSSGTGENQPQHF | TGTGCCAGCAGCTCCGGGACAGGGGAAAATCAGCCCCAGCATTTT
TRBJ1-3 | - | TRBV29-1 | - | CSAREGTSGNTIYF | TGCAGCGCCCGGGAGGGTACCTCTGGAAACACCATATATTTT
TRBJ1-1 | few | TRBV7-9 | TRBD1 | CASSPPDRATEAFF | TGTGCCAGCAGCCCCCCGGACAGGGCAACTGAAGCTTTCTTT